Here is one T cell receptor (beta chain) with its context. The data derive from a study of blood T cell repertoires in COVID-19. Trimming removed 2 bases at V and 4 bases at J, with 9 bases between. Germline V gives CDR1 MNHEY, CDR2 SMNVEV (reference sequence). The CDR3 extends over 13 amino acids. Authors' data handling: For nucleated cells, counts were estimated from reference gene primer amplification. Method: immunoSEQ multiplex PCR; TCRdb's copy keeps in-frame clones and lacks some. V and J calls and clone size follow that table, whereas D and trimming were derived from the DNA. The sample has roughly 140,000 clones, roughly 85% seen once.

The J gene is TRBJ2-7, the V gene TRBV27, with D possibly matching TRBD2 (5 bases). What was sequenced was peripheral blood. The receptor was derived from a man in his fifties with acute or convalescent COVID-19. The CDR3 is CASSLQRAYEQYF. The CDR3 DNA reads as TGTGCCAGCAGTTTACAGAGGGCGTACGAGCAGTACTTC.